This TCR beta chain comes out of a study of blood T cell repertoires in COVID-19. Study-wide background: The origin of the acute and convalescent COVID-19 samples was the United States, Italy and Spain. The analysed material was cDNA or gDNA that came from T cells, B-cell-depleted T cells, or PBMCs.

In the authors' methods: Reference gene primer amplification in the assay estimated nucleated cell counts. Some clones are missing from TCRdb's copy, which holds only in-frame ones; the method was immunoSEQ multiplex PCR. V, J and clone size reflect that table, while D and trimming were determined from the DNA. The repertoire holds 95,000 to 100,000 clones, with 80% to 90% as singletons. CDR1 is MNHEY and CDR2 is SVGEGT in the germline V gene. The V and J ends lost 6 bases and 1 base, in that order; junction bases with no gene match: 1. The CDR3 spans 13 residues. Input material: peripheral blood. The receptor comes from a woman younger than 45 with acute or convalescent COVID-19. The chain has TRBV6-2 or TRBV6-3 and TRBJ1-1; the match to TRBD1 covers 8 bases. CDR3 DNA: TGTGCCAGCAGCGGACAGGGGAACACTGAAGCTTTCTTT. This codes for CASSGQGNTEAFF.